This note documents a single T cell receptor beta chain sequence. Its antigen specificity is not known. The sample holds no much larger clone one base away, and base qualities are not on file. The data originate from a study of cytomegalovirus exposure and HLA in healthy donors (dated by TCRdb to the late 2010s). With respect to the entire study: The 670 or so repertoires of the first cohort and the roughly 110 validation repertoires were produced on the same platform, according to a later analysis. Along with the approximately 650-subject first cohort, a separate validation cohort of over a hundred different subjects was used. The study combined high-throughput TCR immunosequencing, statistical association of individual TCRs with disease status, and machine learning to predict cytomegalovirus infection status. The study aimed to test whether cataloging public T cell receptors could reveal signatures of past pathogen exposure.

The donors belonged to the validation cohort of 90 to 150 subjects, which was separate from the roughly 670-subject first cohort. Library creation used the immunoSEQ multiplex PCR assay. For the original study's pipeline: To diagnose cytomegalovirus status from the catalog of TCR beta chain sequences, a statistical classification framework was built. The table was pulled from immuneACCESS by TCRdb, which kept in-frame rearrangements only. Such tables lose some clones; where checked, under half of the loss comes from unresolved V genes, and the rest has no known cause. V, J and clone size are those of that table, while D and trimming were read from the DNA. This sample gives 150,000 to 200,000 clones in total; 86% of them show up just once. Over 1.3% of the sample belongs to the ten largest clones. CDR1 SGHRS and CDR2 YFSETQ are derived from the germline V gene. From its cysteine to its phenylalanine, the CDR3 spans 13 amino acids. The kept DNA is CDR3 alone, 39 bases in frame from the first base. V is reduced by 1 base and J by 3 bases, leaving a spacing of 8 bases between them.

Here is what the overall study found, with its caveats: Most TCR sequences were seen in very few donors, while some public TCRs were found in many individuals. A later analysis found that TCRs clustered in the first cohort also tended to co-occur in the 110 or so validation repertoires, with 90% to 95% of cluster scores above 0. A few of the identified cytomegalovirus-associated TCR beta chains were confirmed in vitro to be specific for cytomegalovirus antigens. The authors suggested that the approach could potentially be extended to other disease states and immunological phenotypes. The study gave a list of 150 to 200 TCR beta chains associated with cytomegalovirus. A later analysis had no HLA typing for the validation cohort, so co-occurrence there was scored across all 130 or so repertoires. In both the original and validation cohorts, the classifier was reported to diagnose cytomegalovirus status with high specificity and sensitivity.

The sequence was collected from a woman aged 18-29 years in good health and CMV-seronegative. Recombination linked TRBV5-1 to TRBJ2-7; TRBD2 is possibly the D segment (5 matching bases). Sequencing was done on a sample of PBMCs. The sequenced DNA: TGCGCCAGCAGCTTGACAGCGGACTACGAGCAGTACTTC. It is translated as CASSLTADYEQYF.